Sequencing of this T cell receptor beta chain was carried out in a study of blood T cells in healthy people across ages. A second PCR, run for roughly 7 to 12 cycles, used a sample-barcoded 5' primer plus a J-beta primer mix. There were at least 2.5 million CDR3-containing paired-end reads obtained from each sample. TCRdb recomputed calls from the 5' RACE reads with MiXCR, one row per CDR3 protein. The repertoire holds roughly 800,000 distinct CDR3 sequences, with more than 20% as singletons. This clonotype was recorded a few times. Its specificity is not known. The CDR3 sequence is 13 residues long. Germline V gives CDR1 SGHKS, CDR2 YYEKEE (reference sequence). V was shortened by 0 bases and J by 3 bases, with 6 bases between the two germline ends. Findings and caveats of the study: Per million T cells, TCR beta diversity dropped about linearly as age rose.

The same data also contributed to another study, on T cells of mothers and their children. As reported in that work: Barcodes for each sample and 2-4 random nucleotides were added by the M1S primer used in the second PCR. Related mother-child pairs shared slightly more overlap than unrelated pairs, but the difference was non-significant.

This receptor was obtained from a boy younger than 18 in good health. Source material: blood. The chain employs TRBV5-5 and TRBJ1-1; D gene uncertain. CDR3 nucleotides: TGTGCCAGCAGCTTGGGGGATCACACTGAAGCTTTCTTT. Amino acid sequence: CASSLGDHTEAFF.